The clone carrying this T cell receptor (beta chain) was counted at least ten times. This sample was taken from a study of prognosis after radiotherapy for stage I lung cancer. Starting from genomic DNA, TCR beta CDR3 was amplified through two-round multiplex PCR. Round-one PCR had primers specific to each TRBV and TRBJ gene. Each CDR3 protein is one row after TCRdb ran MiXCR on the multiplex PCR reads. The profile shows approximately 22,000 distinct CDR3 sequences, around 46% of them singletons. Source: PBMCs, taken before or after stereotactic body radiation therapy (not recorded which). This clonotype was sampled from a donor aged 50 or older with non-small cell lung cancer.

The CDR3 DNA reads TGTGCCAGCAGCTTCTACGGAAGCTCTGGGGCCAACGTCCTGACTTTC. Encoded protein: CASSFYGSSGANVLTF. The chain uses TRBV5-4 and TRBJ2-6; unclear D gene. V lost 2 bases and J 0 bases, leaving 9 bases between the germline ends. The CDR3 spans 16 residues. CDR1 and CDR2 from the germline V gene are SGHNT and YYREEE (reference sequence). Variable domain in full (rest from reference TRBV5-4 and TRBJ2-6): ETGVTQSPTHLIKTRGQQVTLRCSSQSGHNTVSWYQQALGQGPQFIFQYYREEENGRGNFPPRFSGLQFPNYSSELNVNALELDDSALYLCASSFYGSSGANVLTFGAGSRLTVL.